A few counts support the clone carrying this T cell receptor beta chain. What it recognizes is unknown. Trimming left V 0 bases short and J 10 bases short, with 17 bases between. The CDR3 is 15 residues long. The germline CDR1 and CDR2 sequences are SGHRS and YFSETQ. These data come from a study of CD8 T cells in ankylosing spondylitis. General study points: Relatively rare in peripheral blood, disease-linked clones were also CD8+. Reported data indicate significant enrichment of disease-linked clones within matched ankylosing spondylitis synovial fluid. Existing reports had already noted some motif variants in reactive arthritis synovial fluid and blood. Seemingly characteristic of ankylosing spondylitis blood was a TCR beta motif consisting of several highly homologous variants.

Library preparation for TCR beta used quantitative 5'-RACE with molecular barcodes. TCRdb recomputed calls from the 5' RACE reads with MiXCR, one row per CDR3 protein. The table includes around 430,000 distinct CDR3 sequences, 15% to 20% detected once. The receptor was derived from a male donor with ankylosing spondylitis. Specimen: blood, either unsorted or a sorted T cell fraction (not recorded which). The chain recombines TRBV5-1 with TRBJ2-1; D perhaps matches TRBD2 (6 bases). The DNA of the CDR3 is TGCGCCAGCAGCTTGGCCGCGGGACTGACATCGGAGCAGTTCTTC. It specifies CASSLAAGLTSEQFF.